The 32 T cell receptor beta chains listed next were all sequenced from one sample in a study of cytomegalovirus exposure and HLA in healthy donors. With 60 Vbeta and 13 Jbeta primers, the PCR was carried out. Libraries were prepared by immunoSEQ multiplex PCR; TCRdb keeps only in-frame clonotypes and omits some of them. The sample includes tens of thousands of clones, roughly 74% of them seen just once. Sequenced material: PBMCs. The receptors here all came from a woman in her fifties or sixties in good health and CMV-seropositive.

V gene TRBV10-2 combines with J gene TRBJ2-3; TRBD2 is a possible D gene (5 bases). Germline V gene lookup returns CDR1 WSHSY and CDR2 SAAADI. The CDR3 sequence is 12 residues long. V lost 7 bases and J 6 bases, leaving 11 bases between the germline ends. The CDR3: CASTATGDTQYF. CDR3 sequence (DNA): TGCGCCAGCACCGCGACGGGGGATACGCAGTATTTT.

V gene TRBV20-1 combines with J gene TRBJ2-2; D gene uncertain. Germline CDR1 reads DFQATT; CDR2 reads SNEGSKA (reference sequence). Deletions cut 7 bases from V and 5 bases from J, with 2 bases between. This CDR3 region has 9 residues. The CDR3 DNA reads as TGCAGTGTAACCGGGGAGCTGTTTTTT. It yields the protein CSVTGELFF.

V usage is TRBV30 and J usage is TRBJ1-6, with D possibly matching TRBD1 (6 bases). Looked up from germline, CDR1 is GTSNPN and CDR2 is SVGIG (reference sequence). V lost 1 base and J 3 bases, leaving 10 bases between the germline ends. There are 15 residues in the CDR3. CDR3 amino acids: CAWSGTALYNSPLHF. Here the CDR3 DNA reads TGTGCCTGGAGTGGGACAGCTCTCTATAATTCACCCCTCCACTTT.

The V gene is TRBV25-1, the J gene TRBJ1-2; no reliable D call. The CDR3 loop spans 16 amino acids. V was clipped by 1 base and J by 4 bases, with 16 bases between them. Looked up from germline, CDR1 is MGHDK and CDR2 is SYGVNS. CDR3 DNA: TGTGCCAGCAGTGAATTCGAGACATCGATTCGCTATGGCTACACCTTC. Encoded protein: CASSEFETSIRYGYTF.

Only a few counts were recorded for this clone. The J gene is TRBJ1-1, the V gene TRBV6-6, with D maybe TRBD1 (6 bases). Germline-derived CDR1 and CDR2 are MNHNY and SVGAGI (reference sequence). V lost 5 bases to trimming and J lost 12 bases, with 16 bases between them. The CDR3 is 12 residues long. The CDR3 bases are TGTGCCAGCAGTCAACTTACAGGGCTAACTTTCTTT. This codes for CASSQLTGLTFF.

This rearrangement joins TRBV6-4 to TRBJ2-3; D gene uncertain. V lost 0 bases and J lost 8, with 9 bases in between. CDR1 MRHNA and CDR2 SNTAGT come from the germline V gene. CDR3 size: 13 residues. CDR3 coding DNA: TGTGCCAGCAGTGACTCTCCCTTCGGTACGCAGTATTTT. This encodes CASSDSPFGTQYF.

This chain links TRBV4-2 with TRBJ2-1; D gene uncertain. This CDR3 has 15 residues. V gave up 1 base and J gave up 0 bases, with 7 bases separating them. Germline loops: CDR1 LGHNA, CDR2 YNFKEQ. The chain's CDR3 is CASSQGRSSYNEQFF. CDR3 nucleotides: TGTGCCAGCAGCCAAGGTAGGAGCTCCTACAATGAGCAGTTCTTC.

This chain joins TRBV11-3 and TRBJ2-1, with 7 bases identical to TRBD1. CDR1 SGHNT and CDR2 YENEEA come from the germline V gene. The CDR3 is made up of 15 amino acids. Trimming took 4 bases from V and 2 from J; bases not matched to a gene: 5. CDR3 protein: CASSYPGQPYNEQFF. CDR3 DNA: TGTGCCAGCAGCTATCCGGGACAGCCCTACAATGAGCAGTTCTTC. Variable domain in full (rest from reference TRBV11-3 and TRBJ2-1): EAGVVQSPRYKIIEKKQPVAFWCNPISGHNTLYWYLQNLGQGPELLIRYENEEAVDDSQLPKDRFSAERLKGVDSTLKIQPAELGDSAVYLCASSYPGQPYNEQFFGPGTRLTVL.

This clone was found a few times. V is TRBV5-1 and J is TRBJ1-5; tentatively, D is TRBD1 (5 bases). The CDR3 has 14 residues. With 5 bases removed from V and 2 bases from J, the gap between germline ends came to 11 bases. Germline CDR1 SGHRS, CDR2 YFSETQ. The CDR3 spells CASRPGLGNQPQHF. The DNA of the CDR3 is TGCGCCAGCAGGCCAGGGTTAGGCAATCAGCCCCAGCATTTT. The full variable domain, rest sourced from reference TRBV5-1 and TRBJ1-5, is KAGVTQTPRYLIKTRGQQVTLSCSPISGHRSVSWYQQTPGQGLQFLFEYFSETQRNKGNFPGRFSGRQFSNSRSEMNVSTLELGDSALYLCASRPGLGNQPQHFGDGTRLSIL.

The J gene is TRBJ2-7, the V gene TRBV19; maybe TRBD2 (7 bases). CDR3 length: 15 amino acids. Germline CDR1 is LNHDA and CDR2 is SQIVND (reference sequence). V gave up 3 bases and J gave up 4 bases, with 16 bases separating them. The CDR3: CASSIIRGAPYEQYF. CDR3 bases: TGTGCCAGTAGTATTATCCGGGGGGCACCATACGAGCAGTACTTC.

This clone appeared a single time. This chain joins TRBV6-5 and TRBJ2-3, with 7 bases identical to TRBD1. CDR3 length: 16 residues. The ends lost 4 bases at V and 2 bases at J; junction bases unmatched: 9. Germline CDR1 reads MNHEY; CDR2 reads SVGAGI. The CDR3 sequence: CASSSMTGTATDTQYF. The CDR3 DNA reads as TGTGCCAGCAGTTCGATGACCGGGACAGCCACAGATACGCAGTATTTT.

The chain has TRBV19 and TRBJ1-5; D is perhaps TRBD1 (6 bases). V was clipped by 8 bases and J by 1 base, with 12 bases between them. This CDR3 is built from 14 residues. Per the germline V gene, CDR1 is LNHDA and CDR2 is SQIVND (reference sequence). The CDR3 DNA reads TGTGCCAGTTTCGGGAGGGGGAGCAATCAGCCCCAGCATTTT. This encodes CASFGRGSNQPQHF.

As regards this clone: At one boundary the junction diverges from the germline segment, which might be a read error. The chain uses TRBV7-7 and TRBJ2-2, with TRBD1 identical over 9 bases. The length of the CDR3 is 16 residues. CDR1 is SSHAT, CDR2 FNYEAQ, per germline (reference sequence). The chain's CDR3 is CASSLGGTGYTGELFF. CDR3 coding DNA: TGTGCTAGCAGCCTAGGCGGGACAGGGTACACCGGGGAGCTGTTTTTT.

CDR3 sequence (DNA): TGTGCCAGCAGCGCCCAGACTGGAGATACGCAGTATTTT. Its translation: CASSAQTGDTQYF. The chain is built from TRBV11-3 and TRBJ2-3, with D hard to call. V lost 5 bases and J lost 5, with 11 bases in between. Per germline, CDR1 SGHNT and CDR2 YENEEA. This CDR3 spans 13 amino acids.

The V gene is TRBV11-3, the J gene TRBJ2-1, with 8 nucleotides matching TRBD2. Germline V gene data show CDR1 as SGHNT and CDR2 as YENEEA. This CDR3 comprises 14 residues. V lost 3 bases to trimming and J lost 6 bases; unmatched junction nucleotides: 4. CDR3 sequence: CASSFGTRSNEQFF. As DNA, the CDR3 is TGTGCCAGCAGCTTCGGGACTAGGAGCAATGAGCAGTTCTTC. Full variable domain (missing parts from reference TRBV11-3 and TRBJ2-1): EAGVVQSPRYKIIEKKQPVAFWCNPISGHNTLYWYLQNLGQGPELLIRYENEEAVDDSQLPKDRFSAERLKGVDSTLKIQPAELGDSAVYLCASSFGTRSNEQFFGPGTRLTVL.

This clone appeared once. The V call is TRBV6-5, the J call TRBJ1-6; 10 bases are shared with TRBD1. Losses at the gene ends were 6 bases for V and 11 bases for J; bases not matched to a gene: 10. Germline loops: CDR1 MNHEY, CDR2 SVGAGI. This CDR3 is 15 amino acids long. This CDR3 reads CASSLDRGPSPPLHF. Here the CDR3 DNA reads TGTGCCAGCAGCCTTGACAGGGGGCCAAGTCCACCCCTCCACTTT.

The chain carries TRBV18 and TRBJ2-7; maybe TRBD2 (5 bases). CDR3 length equals 13 residues. With 5 bases removed from V and 4 bases from J, the gap between germline ends came to 12 bases. From germline, CDR1 is KGHSH and CDR2 LQKENI. The DNA of the CDR3 is TGTGCCAGCTCAGGCGGGCCGGGGTACGAGCAGTACTTC. Amino acid sequence: CASSGGPGYEQYF.

V is TRBV15 and J is TRBJ1-4, with D perhaps TRBD1 (6 bases). The CDR3 is 15 amino acids. Germline CDR1 is LNHNV and CDR2 is YYDKDF (reference sequence). The germline V and J ends were trimmed by 6 bases and 8 bases, with 19 bases remaining between them. The CDR3 protein is CATSLRGGREEKLFF. In DNA form, the CDR3 reads TGTGCCACCAGTCTGCGGGGGGGCAGGGAAGAAAAACTGTTTTTT.

The chain links TRBV7-6 to TRBJ2-1; TRBD2 matches at 8 bases. Germline V CDR1 and CDR2: SGHVS, FNYEAQ. J was trimmed by 7 bases and V by 0 bases; bases with no gene match: 11. This CDR3 is 17 amino acids long. CDR3 residues: CASSLAPLAGFRNEQFF. For the CDR3, the DNA is TGTGCCAGCAGCTTAGCTCCTTTAGCGGGATTTAGGAATGAGCAGTTCTTC.

J is TRBJ2-7 and V is TRBV19; 8 bases fit TRBD1. Germline CDR1 LNHDA, CDR2 SQIVND (reference sequence). The V gene end was trimmed by 7 bases and the J gene end by 5 bases; junction bases not matched to a gene: 10. This CDR3 comprises 14 residues. For the CDR3, the DNA is TGTGCCAGTACCCCGACACAGGGGGTTAACGAGCAGTACTTC. It is translated as CASTPTQGVNEQYF.

The rearrangement uses TRBV5-1 and TRBJ2-5; D is possibly TRBD1 (6 bases). The J call may not be correct, given that the DNA end is closer to TRBJ2-7. The germline V gene has CDR1 SGHRS and CDR2 YFSETQ. This CDR3 is built from 17 residues. The CDR3 region is CASSLGIRGRGPYEQYF. DNA of the CDR3: TGCGCCAGCAGCTTGGGCATCCGGGGCAGGGGACCCTACGAGCAGTACTTC.

The chain has TRBV6-1 and TRBJ1-1; a weak D match, TRBD1 (5 bases). CDR3 length: 13 residues. The germline gives CDR1 MNHNS, CDR2 SASEGT. V dropped 4 bases and J dropped 2 bases, with 8 bases sitting between them. The CDR3: CASSGQINTEAFF. The CDR3 DNA reads TGTGCCAGCAGTGGACAGATTAACACTGAAGCTTTCTTT.

This chain uses TRBV6-6 with TRBJ2-5; 10 bases map to TRBD1. CDR3 length equals 15 residues. Per germline, CDR1 MNHNY and CDR2 SVGAGI (reference sequence). J gave up 5 bases and V 2 bases, and 5 bases lay outside the gene matches. CDR3 in amino acids: CASSYRDRGLETQYF. The CDR3 DNA is TGTGCCAGCAGTTACAGAGACAGGGGGCTGGAGACCCAGTACTTC.

The J gene is TRBJ2-7, the V gene TRBV27; TRBD1 aligns across 10 bases. Germline lookup yields CDR1 MNHEY and CDR2 SMNVEV (reference sequence). The ends lost 10 bases at V and 9 bases at J; junction bases unmatched: 15. There are 14 residues in the CDR3. The CDR3 region has the DNA TGTGCCACCTCCCCGGGACAGGGGCCCCTTGGGCAGTACTTC. Protein sequence: CATSPGQGPLGQYF.

V is TRBV5-6 and J is TRBJ2-7, with 9 bases aligning to TRBD1. CDR1 is SGHDT and CDR2 is YYEEEE in the germline V gene. The CDR3 is made up of 15 amino acids. J gave up 5 bases and V 5 bases, and 11 bases lay outside the gene matches. CDR3 in DNA: TGTGCCAGCAGAGTCGGGACAGGGCCCTTTAACGAGCAGTACTTC. This gives the protein CASRVGTGPFNEQYF.

V and J are TRBV27 and TRBJ2-7; 8 positions match TRBD1. The trim removed 2 bases at V and 4 bases at J, leaving 4 bases unmatched. The CDR3 spans 14 residues. Germline V gene lookup returns CDR1 MNHEY and CDR2 SMNVEV (reference sequence). This chain's CDR3 is CASSLGRTGYEQYF. The CDR3 nucleotides are TGTGCCAGCAGTTTAGGGAGGACAGGGTACGAGCAGTACTTC.

The V and J genes are TRBV6-5 and TRBJ1-2; the match to TRBD1 covers 9 bases. The CDR3 has 15 residues. Germline CDR1 and CDR2: MNHEY and SVGAGI. V lost 1 base and J lost 8; bases outside the gene matches: 8. CDR3 residues: CASSYWGQGLEGYTF. CDR3 sequence (DNA): TGTGCCAGCAGTTACTGGGGACAGGGTTTAGAGGGCTACACCTTC.

This clone turned up a few times. V usage is TRBV4-2 and J usage is TRBJ2-7; 10 nucleotides align to TRBD2. The V segment lost 1 base and the J segment 5 bases; nucleotides outside the gene matches: 8. The germline CDR1 and CDR2 sequences are LGHNA and YNFKEQ. This CDR3 comprises 16 residues. CDR3 sequence (DNA): TGTGCCAGCAGCCAAGTACCGGGACTAGCGATCCACGAGCAGTACTTC. It is translated as CASSQVPGLAIHEQYF.

In its sample, this clone was seen a few times. The chain combines TRBV28 with TRBJ1-3; D remains unclear. Germline CDR1 and CDR2: MDHEN and SYDVKM. V shed 6 bases and J shed 0 bases, with 18 bases lying between them. The CDR3 extends over 17 amino acids. The CDR3 region has the DNA TGTGCCAGCAGCTTAGCTCGGGGAGAGGTCTCTGGAAACACCATATATTTT. Translation gives CASSLARGEVSGNTIYF.

The V gene is TRBV7-8, the J gene TRBJ2-5, with D maybe TRBD2 (6 bases). This CDR3 has 16 amino acids. CDR1 and CDR2 from the germline V gene are SGHVS and FQNEAQ. V shed 5 bases and J shed 4 bases, with 20 bases lying between them. CDR3 coding DNA: TGTGCCAGCAGCCCCTCCGATGTGGGGAGGCGAGAGACCCAGTACTTC. This codes for CASSPSDVGRRETQYF.

CDR3: CASSVASAAGTQYF. The CDR3 bases are TGTGCCAGCAGCGTTGCTAGCGCCGCCGGTACGCAGTATTTT. The chain recombines TRBV9 with TRBJ2-3, with D perhaps matching TRBD2 (6 bases). From germline, CDR1 is SGDLS and CDR2 YYNGEE. This CDR3 is built from 14 residues. Trimming removed 2 bases from V and 8 bases from J, with 15 bases in between.

This clone has a single count. The chain recombines TRBV10-3 with TRBJ1-2; D may be TRBD1 (6 bases). Between the trimmed V and J ends, which lost 2 bases and 8 bases, there was a span of 12 bases. CDR1 and CDR2 from the germline V gene are ENHRY and SYGVKD. This CDR3 is built from 13 residues. CDR3: CAISETGLGGYTF. The CDR3 nucleotides read TGTGCCATCAGTGAGACAGGGCTGGGAGGCTACACCTTC.